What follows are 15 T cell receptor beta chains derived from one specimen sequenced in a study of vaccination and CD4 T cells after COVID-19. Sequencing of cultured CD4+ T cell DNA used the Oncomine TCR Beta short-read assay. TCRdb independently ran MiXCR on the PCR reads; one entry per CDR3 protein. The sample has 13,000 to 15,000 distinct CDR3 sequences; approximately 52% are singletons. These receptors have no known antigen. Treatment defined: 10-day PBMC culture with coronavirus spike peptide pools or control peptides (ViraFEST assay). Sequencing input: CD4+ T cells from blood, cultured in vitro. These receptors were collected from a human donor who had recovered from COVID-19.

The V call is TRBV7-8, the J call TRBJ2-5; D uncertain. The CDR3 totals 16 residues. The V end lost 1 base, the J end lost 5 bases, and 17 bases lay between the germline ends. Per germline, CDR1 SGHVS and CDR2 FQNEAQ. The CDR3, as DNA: TGTGCCAGCAGCTTAGGGAGTTCAGCACTTCCCGAGACCCAGTACTTC. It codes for CASSLGSSALPETQYF.

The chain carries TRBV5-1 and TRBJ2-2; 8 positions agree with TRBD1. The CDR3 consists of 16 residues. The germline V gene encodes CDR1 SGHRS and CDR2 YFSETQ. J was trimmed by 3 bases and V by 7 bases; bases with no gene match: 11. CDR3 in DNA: TGCGCCAGCCTCTCCGGACAGGGAGGACACACCGGGGAGCTGTTTTTT. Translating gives CASLSGQGGHTGELFF.

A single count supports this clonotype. CDR3 sequence: CASSFGQPMNTEAFF. The CDR3 DNA is TGCGCCAGCAGCTTCGGGCAACCTATGAACACTGAAGCTTTCTTT. The chain combines TRBV5-1 with TRBJ1-1; no reliable D call. Germline CDR1 SGHRS, CDR2 YFSETQ. CDR3 size: 15 residues. V dropped 2 bases and J dropped 0 bases, with 11 bases sitting between them.

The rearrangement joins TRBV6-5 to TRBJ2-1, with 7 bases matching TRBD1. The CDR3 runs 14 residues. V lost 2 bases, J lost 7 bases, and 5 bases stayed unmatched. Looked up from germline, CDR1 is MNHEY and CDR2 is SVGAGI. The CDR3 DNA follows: TGTGCCAGCAGTTACAGACAGGGAGCGAATGAGCAGTTCTTC. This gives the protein CASSYRQGANEQFF.

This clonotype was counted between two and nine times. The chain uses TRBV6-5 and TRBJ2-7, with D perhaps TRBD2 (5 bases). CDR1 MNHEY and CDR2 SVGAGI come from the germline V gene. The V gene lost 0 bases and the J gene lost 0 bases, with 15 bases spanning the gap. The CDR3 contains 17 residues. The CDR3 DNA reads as TGTGCCAGCAGTTACTCGAATCATGGACTGGCCTCCTACGAGCAGTACTTC. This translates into CASSYSNHGLASYEQYF.

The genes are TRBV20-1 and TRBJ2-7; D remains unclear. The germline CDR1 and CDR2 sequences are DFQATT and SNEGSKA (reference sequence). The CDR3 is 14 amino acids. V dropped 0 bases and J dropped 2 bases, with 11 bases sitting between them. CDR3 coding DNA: TGCAGTGCTAGAGATCTTAAGGCAGCCTACGAGCAGTACTTC. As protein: CSARDLKAAYEQYF.

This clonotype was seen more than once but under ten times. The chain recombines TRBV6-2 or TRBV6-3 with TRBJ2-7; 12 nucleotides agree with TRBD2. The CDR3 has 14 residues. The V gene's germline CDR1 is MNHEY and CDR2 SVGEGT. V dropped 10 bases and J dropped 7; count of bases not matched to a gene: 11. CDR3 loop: CATDGLAGTREQYF. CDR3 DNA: TGTGCCACCGACGGACTAGCGGGGACTCGTGAGCAGTACTTC.

The CDR3 spells CASSDGRGEQPQHF. The CDR3 DNA follows: TGTGCCAGCAGTGACGGGAGAGGAGAGCAGCCCCAGCATTTT. The rearrangement joins TRBV2 to TRBJ1-5; D remains unclear. The germline V and J ends were trimmed by 3 bases and 7 bases, with 13 bases remaining between them. The CDR3 consists of 14 residues. Germline CDR1 is SNHLY and CDR2 is FYNNEI.

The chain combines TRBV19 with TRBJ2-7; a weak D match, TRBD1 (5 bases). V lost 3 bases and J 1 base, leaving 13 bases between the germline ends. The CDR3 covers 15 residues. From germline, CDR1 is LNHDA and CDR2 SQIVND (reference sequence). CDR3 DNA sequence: TGTGCCAGTAGTATTAGGCCCCAGGGTTCCTACGAGCAGTACTTC. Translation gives CASSIRPQGSYEQYF.

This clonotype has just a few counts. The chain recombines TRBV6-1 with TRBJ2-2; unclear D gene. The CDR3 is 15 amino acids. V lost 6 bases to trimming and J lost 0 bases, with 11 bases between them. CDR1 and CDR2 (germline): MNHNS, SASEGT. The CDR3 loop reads CASRMTGPNTGELFF. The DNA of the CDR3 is TGTGCCAGCAGAATGACCGGGCCGAACACCGGGGAGCTGTTTTTT.

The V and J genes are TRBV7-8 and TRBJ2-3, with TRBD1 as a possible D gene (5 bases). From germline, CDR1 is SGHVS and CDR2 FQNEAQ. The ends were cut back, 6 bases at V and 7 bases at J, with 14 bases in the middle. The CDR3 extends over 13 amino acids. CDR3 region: CASRFQGSNTQYF. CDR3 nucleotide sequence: TGTGCCAGCAGGTTCCAGGGATCGAATACGCAGTATTTT. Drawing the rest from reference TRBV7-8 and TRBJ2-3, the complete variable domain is GAGVSQSPRYKVAKRGQDVALRCDPISGHVSLFWYQQALGQGPEFLTYFQNEAQLDKSGLPSDRFFAERPEGSVSTLKIQRTQQEDSAVYLCASRFQGSNTQYFGPGTRLTVL.

CDR3 DNA sequence: TGTGCCAGCATTCCAGGACTAGCTATCACCGGGGAGCTGTTTTTT. Its translation: CASIPGLAITGELFF. This chain uses TRBV28 with TRBJ2-2; 8 nucleotides match TRBD2. The CDR3 consists of 15 residues. V dropped 7 bases and J dropped 4; count of bases not matched to a gene: 8. The germline gives CDR1 MDHEN, CDR2 SYDVKM. Variable domain in full (rest from reference TRBV28 and TRBJ2-2): DVKVTQSSRYLVKRTGEKVFLECVQDMDHENMFWYRQDPGLGLRLIYFSYDVKMKEKGDIPEGYSVSREKKERFSLILESASTNQTSMYLCASIPGLAITGELFFGEGSRLTVL.

The DNA of the CDR3 is TGTGCCGGCTGCAAGGAGAGCGGGGCCGAAGAGACCCAGTACTTC. Its protein product is CAGCKESGAEETQYF. V gene TRBV2 combines with J gene TRBJ2-5, with 7 nucleotides matching TRBD2. V gave up 11 bases and J gave up 3 bases; unmatched junction bases: 15. The CDR3 is 15 amino acids. Germline V gives CDR1 SNHLY, CDR2 FYNNEI.

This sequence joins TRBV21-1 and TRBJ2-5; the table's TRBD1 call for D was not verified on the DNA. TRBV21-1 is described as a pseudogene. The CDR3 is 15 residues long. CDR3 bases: TGTGCCAGCAGCAAAGCGCTGGGCAGGGGAGAACCCCAGTACTTC. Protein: CASSKALGRGEPQYF.

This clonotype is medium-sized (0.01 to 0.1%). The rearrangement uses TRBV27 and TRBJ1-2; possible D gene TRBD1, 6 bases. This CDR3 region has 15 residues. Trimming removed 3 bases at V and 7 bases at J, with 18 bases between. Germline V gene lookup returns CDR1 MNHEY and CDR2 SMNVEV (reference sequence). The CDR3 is CASSFRQGSLGGYTF. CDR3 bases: TGTGCCAGCAGTTTCAGGCAGGGGTCGCTGGGTGGCTACACCTTC.